These T cell receptor beta chains were read from a single sample in a study of T cell changes during pregnancy in multiple sclerosis. This table comes from immunoSEQ multiplex PCR, and its TCRdb copy is limited to in-frame clones, with some not included. The sample yields roughly 61,000 clones, about 95% seen once. The input for sequencing was CD8+ T cells from peripheral blood mononuclear cells, taken after pregnancy. Every receptor here comes from a female donor with multiple sclerosis, enrolled in a pregnancy study. Both conserved end residues are part of each CDR3. Expanded clones get a size class; other rows say once, few or many, or leave the size out.

j_call,v_call,clone_size,cdr3_aa
TRBJ2-1,TRBV5-1,-,CASSALAGGEESSYNEQFF
TRBJ2-7,TRBV4-1,once,CASSQDGLETYEQYF
TRBJ2-2,TRBV6-1,once,CASSTRTGFTGELFF
TRBJ1-2,TRBV11-2,-,CASSPGTGLGYGYTF
TRBJ1-5,TRBV27,-,CASARGGVGQPQHF
TRBJ1-1,TRBV27,-,CASASTLNTEAFF
TRBJ1-1,TRBV28,-,CASSLRQFPEAFF
TRBJ1-2,TRBV7-9,-,CASTSREEDYGYTF
TRBJ2-2,TRBV6-6,once,CASSYSGSLTGELFF
TRBJ2-7,TRBV6-1,-,CASSEEAGLGAEQYF
TRBJ2-3,TRBV27,-,CASSPGTSGRNTQYF
TRBJ2-1,TRBV19,-,CASSNHLDRIFNEQFF
TRBJ2-7,TRBV5-1,-,CASSADQGARYEQYF
TRBJ2-7,TRBV5-6,once,CASSLGTGSAYEQYF
TRBJ2-7,TRBV15,once,CATRTSGTSGRAASYEQYF
TRBJ2-7,TRBV7-9,-,CASSTSSYEQYF
TRBJ2-1,TRBV4-1,-,CASSQDGGDNEQFF
TRBJ2-1,TRBV10-3,-,CAISESTSEHYNEQFF
TRBJ1-5,TRBV30,once,CAWSGTGSYNQPQHF
TRBJ2-1,TRBV4-1,-,CASSQYSTGGSYNEQFF
TRBJ2-7,TRBV7-6,-,CASSSRRDASSYEQYF
TRBJ2-3,TRBV4-1,-,CASSQDASALSDTQYF
TRBJ2-2,TRBV27,-,CASNIQGNSGELFF
TRBJ1-5,TRBV21-1,once,CASSITGVNQPQHF
TRBJ2-1,TRBV7-7,-,CASSLNTGTARYNEQFF
TRBJ1-2,TRBV27,few,CASSLSRAAYGYTF
TRBJ2-5,TRBV7-9,once,CASSSRDSQETQYF
TRBJ1-5,TRBV4-1,-,CASSQGLSWQGGQPQHF